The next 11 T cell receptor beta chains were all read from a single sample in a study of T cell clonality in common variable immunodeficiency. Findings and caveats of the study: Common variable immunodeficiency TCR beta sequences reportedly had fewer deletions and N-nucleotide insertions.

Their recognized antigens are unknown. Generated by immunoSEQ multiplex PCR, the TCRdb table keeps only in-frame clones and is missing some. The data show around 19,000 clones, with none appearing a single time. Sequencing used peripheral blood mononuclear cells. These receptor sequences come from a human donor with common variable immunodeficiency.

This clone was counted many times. The CDR3 protein is CASSPVQASGNTIYF. The DNA read from the CDR3 is TGCGCCAGCAGCCCCGTCCAGGCCTCTGGAAACACC. The chain has TRBV5-1 and TRBJ1-3; the D is unclear. The CDR3 end falls 3 residues outside the read, so it is completed with the germline J gene. The length of the CDR3 is 15 residues. Between the trimmed V and J ends, which lost 4 bases and 0 bases, there was a span of 11 bases. Germline V gene sequence: CDR1 SGHRS, CDR2 YFSETQ.

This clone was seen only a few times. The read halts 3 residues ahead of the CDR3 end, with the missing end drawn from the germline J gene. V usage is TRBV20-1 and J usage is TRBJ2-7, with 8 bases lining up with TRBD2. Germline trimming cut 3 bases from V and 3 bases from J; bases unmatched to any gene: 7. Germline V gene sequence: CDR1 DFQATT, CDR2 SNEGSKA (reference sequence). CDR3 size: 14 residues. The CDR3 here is CSASVLAEGYEQYF. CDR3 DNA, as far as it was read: TGCAGTGCTAGCGTACTAGCGGAAGGCTACGAG.

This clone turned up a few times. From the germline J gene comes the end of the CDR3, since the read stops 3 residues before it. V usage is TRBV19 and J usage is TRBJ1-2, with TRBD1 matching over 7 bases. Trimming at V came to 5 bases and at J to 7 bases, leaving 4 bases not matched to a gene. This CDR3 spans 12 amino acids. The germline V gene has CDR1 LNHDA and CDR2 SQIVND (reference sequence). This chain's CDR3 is CASSSGTAGYTF. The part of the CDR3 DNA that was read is TGTGCCAGTAGTTCGGGGACAGCTGGC.

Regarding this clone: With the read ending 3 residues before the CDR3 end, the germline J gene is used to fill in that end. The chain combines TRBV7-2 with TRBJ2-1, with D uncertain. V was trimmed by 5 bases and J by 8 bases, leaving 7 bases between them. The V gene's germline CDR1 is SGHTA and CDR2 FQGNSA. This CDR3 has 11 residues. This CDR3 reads CASSPWHEQFF. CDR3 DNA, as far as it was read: TGTGCCAGCAGCCCCTGGCATGAG.

The covered CDR3 bases are TGCGCCAGCAGTGAGCTAGCGGGGGGGTATCTGTTCGAG. This translates into CASSELAGGYLFE. The full CDR3 reads CASSELAGGYLFEQYF. The V call is TRBV10-1, the J call TRBJ2-7, with 12 positions matching TRBD2. The read is 3 residues too short to cover the CDR3 end, so that end is filled in from the germline J gene. From germline, CDR1 is WNHNN and CDR2 SYGVQD (reference sequence). V lost 2 bases to trimming and J lost 6 bases; unmatched junction nucleotides: 8. The CDR3 is 16 amino acids.

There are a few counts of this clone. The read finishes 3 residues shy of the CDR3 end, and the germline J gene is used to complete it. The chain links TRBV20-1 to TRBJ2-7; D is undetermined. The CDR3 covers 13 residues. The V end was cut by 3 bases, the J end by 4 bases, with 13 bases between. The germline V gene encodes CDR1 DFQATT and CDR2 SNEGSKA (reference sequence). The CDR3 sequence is CSARGSELYEQYF. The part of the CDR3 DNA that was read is TGCAGTGCTAGGGGCAGTGAATTGTACGAG.

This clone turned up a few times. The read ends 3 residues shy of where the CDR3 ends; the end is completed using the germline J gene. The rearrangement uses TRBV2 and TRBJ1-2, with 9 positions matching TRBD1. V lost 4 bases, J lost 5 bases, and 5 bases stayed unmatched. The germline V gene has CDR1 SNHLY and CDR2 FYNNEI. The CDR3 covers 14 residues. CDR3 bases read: TGTGCCAGCAGTGTGGGGACAGGGACTTATGGC. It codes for CASSVGTGTYG. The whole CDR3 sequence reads CASSVGTGTYGYTF.

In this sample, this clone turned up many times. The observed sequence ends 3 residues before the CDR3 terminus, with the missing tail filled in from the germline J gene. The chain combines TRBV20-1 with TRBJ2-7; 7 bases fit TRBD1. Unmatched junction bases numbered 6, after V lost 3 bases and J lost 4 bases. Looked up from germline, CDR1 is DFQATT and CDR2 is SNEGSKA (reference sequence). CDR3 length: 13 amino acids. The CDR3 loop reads CSASRQGRYEQYF. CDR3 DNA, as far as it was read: TGCAGTGCTAGTAGACAGGGAAGGTACGAG.

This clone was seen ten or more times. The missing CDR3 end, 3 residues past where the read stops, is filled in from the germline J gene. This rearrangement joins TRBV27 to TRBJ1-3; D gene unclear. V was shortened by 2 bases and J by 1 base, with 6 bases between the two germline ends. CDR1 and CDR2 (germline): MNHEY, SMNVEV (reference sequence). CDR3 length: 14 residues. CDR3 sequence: CASSLQMSGNTIYF. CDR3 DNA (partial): TGTGCCAGCAGTTTACAGATGTCTGGAAACACC.

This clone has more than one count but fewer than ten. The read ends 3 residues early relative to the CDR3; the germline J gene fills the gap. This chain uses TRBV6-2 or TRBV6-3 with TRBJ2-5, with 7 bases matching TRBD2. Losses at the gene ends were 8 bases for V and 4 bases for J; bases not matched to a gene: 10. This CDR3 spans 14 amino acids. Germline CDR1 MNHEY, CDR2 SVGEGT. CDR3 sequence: CASRDGGSRETQYF. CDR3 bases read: TGTGCCAGCCGGGACGGGGGGTCACGAGAGACC.

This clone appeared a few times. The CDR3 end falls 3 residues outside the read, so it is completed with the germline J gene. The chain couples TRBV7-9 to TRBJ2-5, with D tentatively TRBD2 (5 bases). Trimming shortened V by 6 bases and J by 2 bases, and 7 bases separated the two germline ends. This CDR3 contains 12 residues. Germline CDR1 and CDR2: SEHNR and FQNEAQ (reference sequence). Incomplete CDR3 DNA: TGTGCCAGCAGGAGGGTACAAGAGACC. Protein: CASRRVQET. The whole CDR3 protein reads CASRRVQETQYF.